What follows describes a single TCR beta chain. Its antigen is not known. Each CDR3 protein is one row after TCRdb ran MiXCR on the 5' RACE reads. Of approximately 220,000 distinct CDR3 sequences listed, around 20% are singletons. This entry comes from a study of CD8 T cells in ankylosing spondylitis. V gave up 2 bases and J gave up 2 bases, with 17 bases separating them. Germline CDR1 reads MNHEY; CDR2 reads SVGAGI. The length of the CDR3 is 17 residues. General observations from the study: Matched ankylosing spondylitis synovial fluid reportedly showed significant enrichment of disease-linked clones. Blood of patients with ankylosing spondylitis appeared to be characterized by a TCR beta motif of several highly homologous variants.

The J gene is TRBJ2-3, the V gene TRBV6-5, with TRBD2 as a possible D gene (6 bases). The clonotype was recovered from a male donor with ankylosing spondylitis. The sequenced sample consisted of blood, either unsorted or a sorted T cell fraction (not recorded which). CDR3 region: CASSYNQQEGPTDTQYF. In DNA, the CDR3 is TGTGCCAGCAGTTACAACCAGCAGGAGGGCCCCACAGATACGCAGTATTTT.